The rows below give T cell receptor beta chains drawn from one sample of a study of CD8 T cells in Susac syndrome. TCRdb re-called the immunoSEQ multiplex PCR reads with MiXCR, one entry per CDR3 protein. The profile shows tens of thousands of distinct CDR3 sequences, approximately 96% of them singletons. The sequenced sample was CD8+ T cells from PBMCs. The receptors were sampled from a human donor with Susac syndrome. CDR3s include the opening cysteine and the closing phenylalanine or tryptophan. The D gene is left open where the match is weak. Clone size appears in some rows only: once, few, many, or a class for an expanded clone.

clone size: NA; D gene: NA; J gene: TRBJ2-7; V gene: TRBV5-6; CDR3 DNA: TGTGCCAGCACACTCGGGCCTCAGCTCTACGAGCAGTACTTC; CDR3 protein: CASTLGPQLYEQYF
clone size: NA; D gene: NA; J gene: TRBJ1-1; V gene: TRBV13; CDR3 DNA: TGTGCCAGCAGCTTAGAGCGTGGCGAGTCGGGGGACACTGAAGCTTTCTTT; CDR3 protein: CASSLERGESGDTEAFF
clone size: NA; D gene: NA; J gene: TRBJ2-1; V gene: TRBV30; CDR3 DNA: TGTGCCTGGAGGAAGCGAAGGGCCGGTAATGAGCAGTTCTTC; CDR3 protein: CAWRKRRAGNEQFF
clone size: NA; D gene: NA; J gene: TRBJ2-5; V gene: TRBV7-2; CDR3 DNA: TGTGCCAGCACCCAGGGCGGCGTTACCCGAGGGACCCAGTACTTC; CDR3 protein: CASTQGGVTRGTQYF
clone size: NA; D gene: NA; J gene: TRBJ2-7; V gene: TRBV27; CDR3 DNA: TGTGCCAGCAGTTTTCAGCCCTACGAGCAGTACTTC; CDR3 protein: CASSFQPYEQYF
clone size: NA; D gene: NA; J gene: TRBJ2-3; V gene: TRBV9; CDR3 DNA: TGTGCCAGCAGCGTAGGGCACTGGGGAAATACGCAGTATTTT; CDR3 protein: CASSVGHWGNTQYF
clone size: NA; D gene: NA; J gene: TRBJ1-1; V gene: TRBV6-5; CDR3 DNA: TGTGCCAGCAGTTACTCGGACATACCGGATAAAGCTTTCTTT; CDR3 protein: CASSYSDIPDKAFF
clone size: NA; D gene: NA; J gene: TRBJ1-2; V gene: TRBV25-1; CDR3 DNA: TGTGCCAGCAACGCAGGGTTCGGCTACACCTTC; CDR3 protein: CASNAGFGYTF
clone size: NA; D gene: TRBD1; J gene: TRBJ2-7; V gene: TRBV30; CDR3 DNA: TGTGCCTGGAGCGCCGGGACAGTGAGCTCCTACGAGCAGTACTTC; CDR3 protein: CAWSAGTVSSYEQYF
clone size: NA; D gene: NA; J gene: TRBJ2-7; V gene: TRBV29-1; CDR3 DNA: TGCAGCGTTGAAAAGGACTCCTACGAGCAGTACTTC; CDR3 protein: CSVEKDSYEQYF
clone size: NA; D gene: NA; J gene: TRBJ2-6; V gene: TRBV5-4; CDR3 DNA: TGTGCCAGCAGCCCCGATACCCGCTCTGGGGCCAACGTCCTGACTTTC; CDR3 protein: CASSPDTRSGANVLTF
clone size: NA; D gene: TRBD1; J gene: TRBJ2-3; V gene: TRBV30; CDR3 DNA: TGTGCTCTGGACGAGGACAGGGGGGACTCGGATACGCAGTATTTT; CDR3 protein: CALDEDRGDSDTQYF
clone size: NA; D gene: NA; J gene: TRBJ2-1; V gene: TRBV9; CDR3 DNA: TGTGCCAGCAGCGTAGCTTTAGGGTATGAGCAGTTCTTC; CDR3 protein: CASSVALGYEQFF
clone size: NA; D gene: NA; J gene: TRBJ1-1; V gene: TRBV6-4; CDR3 DNA: TGTGCCAGCAGAAGAGGGTATGAAGCTTTCTTT; CDR3 protein: CASRRGYEAFF
clone size: NA; D gene: NA; J gene: TRBJ2-1; V gene: TRBV20-1; CDR3 DNA: TGCAGTCGTGCCCGGTACAATGAGCAGTTCTTC; CDR3 protein: CSRARYNEQFF
clone size: NA; D gene: TRBD1; J gene: TRBJ2-3; V gene: TRBV4-1; CDR3 DNA: TGCGCCAGCAGCCAAGGGCCGGGACAGGGAGGAGATACGCAGTATTTT; CDR3 protein: CASSQGPGQGGDTQYF
clone size: NA; D gene: TRBD2; J gene: TRBJ2-1; V gene: TRBV5-4; CDR3 DNA: TGTGCCAGCAGCTTGGTCGGGGGGGCCGCCAATGAGCAGTTCTTC; CDR3 protein: CASSLVGGAANEQFF
clone size: NA; D gene: NA; J gene: TRBJ1-6; V gene: TRBV5-4; CDR3 DNA: TGTGCCAGCAGCTTATCGCTACGAGAGCAGCCCCTCCACTTT; CDR3 protein: CASSLSLREQPLHF
clone size: once; D gene: NA; J gene: TRBJ2-3; V gene: TRBV24-1; CDR3 DNA: TGTGCCACCAGTGACCCCAGGGTAGATACGCAGTATTTT; CDR3 protein: CATSDPRVDTQYF
clone size: NA; D gene: TRBD1; J gene: TRBJ1-6; V gene: TRBV9; CDR3 DNA: TGTGCCAGCAGCGACGACAGGGCTTCACCCCTCCACTTT; CDR3 protein: CASSDDRASPLHF
clone size: NA; D gene: TRBD1; J gene: TRBJ1-6; V gene: TRBV7-3; CDR3 DNA: TGTGCCAGCAGCGCGGGACAGCCTAGTTCACCCCTCCACTTT; CDR3 protein: CASSAGQPSSPLHF
clone size: NA; D gene: TRBD2; J gene: TRBJ2-3; V gene: TRBV11-1; CDR3 DNA: TGTGCCAGCAGCCTCCAAAGAGCGGGGGGCCGAACCACAGGGGCAGATACGCAGTATTTT; CDR3 protein: CASSLQRAGGRTTGADTQYF
clone size: NA; D gene: NA; J gene: TRBJ2-3; V gene: TRBV19; CDR3 DNA: TGTGCCAGTAGTATGGGGGCCCATACGCAGTATTTT; CDR3 protein: CASSMGAHTQYF
clone size: NA; D gene: NA; J gene: TRBJ1-5; V gene: TRBV20-1; CDR3 DNA: TGCAGTGCTGATACAGGGAGTGGCAATCAGCCCCAGCATTTT; CDR3 protein: CSADTGSGNQPQHF
clone size: NA; D gene: TRBD1; J gene: TRBJ1-4; V gene: TRBV29-1; CDR3 DNA: TGCAGCGCCTCAATTCCGGCCGGGACAGAAAAAGTCTCGGTGTTTTTT; CDR3 protein: CSASIPAGTEKVSVFF
clone size: few; D gene: NA; J gene: TRBJ2-1; V gene: TRBV18; CDR3 DNA: TGTGCCAGCTCCCCCTCCCGGGGGTACAATGAGCAGTTCTTC; CDR3 protein: CASSPSRGYNEQFF
clone size: NA; D gene: TRBD1; J gene: TRBJ2-2; V gene: TRBV20-1; CDR3 DNA: TGCAGTGCTGGGACAGGAGGAGGCGGGGAGCTGTTTTTT; CDR3 protein: CSAGTGGGGELFF
clone size: NA; D gene: TRBD2; J gene: TRBJ2-5; V gene: TRBV20-1; CDR3 DNA: TGCAGTGCCCCCCTTTCTAGCGGGGGGACCCGTACCCAAGAGACCCAGTACTTC; CDR3 protein: CSAPLSSGGTRTQETQYF
clone size: NA; D gene: NA; J gene: TRBJ1-5; V gene: TRBV5-8; CDR3 DNA: TGTGCCAGCAGCCTATTGACAGGAAATCAGCCCCAGCATTTT; CDR3 protein: CASSLLTGNQPQHF
clone size: NA; D gene: NA; J gene: TRBJ2-3; V gene: TRBV18; CDR3 DNA: TGTGCCAGCTCACCCCATTTCGAGGATACGCAGTATTTT; CDR3 protein: CASSPHFEDTQYF